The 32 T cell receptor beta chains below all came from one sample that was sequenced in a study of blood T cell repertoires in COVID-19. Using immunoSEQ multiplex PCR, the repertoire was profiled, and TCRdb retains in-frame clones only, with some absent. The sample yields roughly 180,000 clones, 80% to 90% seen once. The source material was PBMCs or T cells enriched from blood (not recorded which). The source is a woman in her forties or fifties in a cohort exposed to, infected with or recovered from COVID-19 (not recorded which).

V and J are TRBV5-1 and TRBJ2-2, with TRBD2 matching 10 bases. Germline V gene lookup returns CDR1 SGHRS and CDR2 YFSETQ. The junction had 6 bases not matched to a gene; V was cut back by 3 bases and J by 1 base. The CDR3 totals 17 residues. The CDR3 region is CASSSVSGGQNTGELFF. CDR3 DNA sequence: TGCGCCAGCAGCTCCGTTAGCGGGGGGCAGAACACCGGGGAGCTGTTTTTT.

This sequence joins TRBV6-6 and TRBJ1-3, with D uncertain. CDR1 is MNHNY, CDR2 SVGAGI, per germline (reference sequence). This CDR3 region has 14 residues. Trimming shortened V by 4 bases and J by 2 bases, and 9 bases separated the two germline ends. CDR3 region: CASSSKKTGNTIYF. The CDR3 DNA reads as TGTGCCAGCAGTTCAAAAAAAACTGGAAACACCATATATTTT.

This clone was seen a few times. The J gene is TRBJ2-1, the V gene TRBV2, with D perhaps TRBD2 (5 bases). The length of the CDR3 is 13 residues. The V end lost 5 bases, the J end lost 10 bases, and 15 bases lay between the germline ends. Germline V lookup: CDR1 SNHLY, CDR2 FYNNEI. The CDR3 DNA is TGTGCCAGCAGTTCAGACCGGGGTGGGGAGCAGTTCTTC. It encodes CASSSDRGGEQFF. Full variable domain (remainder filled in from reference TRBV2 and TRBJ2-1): EPEVTQTPSHQVTQMGQEVILRCVPISNHLYFYWYRQILGQKVEFLVSFYNNEISEKSEIFDDQFSVERPDGSNFTLKIRSTKLEDSAMYFCASSSDRGGEQFFGPGTRLTVL.

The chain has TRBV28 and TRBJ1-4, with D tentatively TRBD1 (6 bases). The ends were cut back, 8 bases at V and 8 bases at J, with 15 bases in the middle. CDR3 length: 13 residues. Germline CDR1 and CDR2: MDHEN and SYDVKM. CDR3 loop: CASHRASREKLFF. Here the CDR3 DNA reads TGTGCCAGCCACAGGGCTTCTAGGGAAAAACTGTTTTTT.

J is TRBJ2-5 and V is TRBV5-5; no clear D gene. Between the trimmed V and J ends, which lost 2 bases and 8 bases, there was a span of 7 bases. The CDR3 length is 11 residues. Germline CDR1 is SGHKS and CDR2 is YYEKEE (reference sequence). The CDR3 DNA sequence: TGTGCCAGCAGCTTTGACTCAACCCAGTACTTC. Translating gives CASSFDSTQYF.

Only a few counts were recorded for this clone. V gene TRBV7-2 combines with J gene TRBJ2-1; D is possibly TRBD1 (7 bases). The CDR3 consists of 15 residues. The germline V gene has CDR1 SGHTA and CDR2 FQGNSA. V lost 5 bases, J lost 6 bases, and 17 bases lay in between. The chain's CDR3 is CASSPGGFIVNEQFF. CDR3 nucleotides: TGTGCCAGCAGCCCAGGGGGGTTCATCGTCAATGAGCAGTTCTTC.

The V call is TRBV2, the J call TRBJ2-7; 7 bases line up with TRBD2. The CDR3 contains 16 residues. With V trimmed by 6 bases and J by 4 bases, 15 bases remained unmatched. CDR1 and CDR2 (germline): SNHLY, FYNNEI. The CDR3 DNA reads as TGTGCCAGCAGGGATCACGGGACTATTGTCAGGTACGAGCAGTACTTC. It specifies CASRDHGTIVRYEQYF.

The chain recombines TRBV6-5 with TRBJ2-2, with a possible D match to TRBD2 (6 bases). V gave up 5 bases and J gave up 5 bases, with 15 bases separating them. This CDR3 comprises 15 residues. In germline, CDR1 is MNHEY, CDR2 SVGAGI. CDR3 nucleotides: TGTGCCAGCAGTAGTACGGGAGTGGGGACCGGGGAGCTGTTTTTT. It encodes CASSSTGVGTGELFF.

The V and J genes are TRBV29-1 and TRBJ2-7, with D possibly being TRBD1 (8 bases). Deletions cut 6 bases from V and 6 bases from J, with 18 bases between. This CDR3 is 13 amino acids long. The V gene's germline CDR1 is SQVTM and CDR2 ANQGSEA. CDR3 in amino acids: CSVATGGDVEQYF. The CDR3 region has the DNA TGCAGCGTGGCCACAGGGGGGGACGTCGAGCAGTACTTC.

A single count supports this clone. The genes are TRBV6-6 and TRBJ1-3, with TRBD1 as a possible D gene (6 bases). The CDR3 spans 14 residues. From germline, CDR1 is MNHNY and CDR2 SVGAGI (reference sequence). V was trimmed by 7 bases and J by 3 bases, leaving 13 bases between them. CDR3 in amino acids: CASNRDILGNTIYF. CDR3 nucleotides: TGTGCCAGCAACAGGGACATTCTTGGAAACACCATATATTTT.

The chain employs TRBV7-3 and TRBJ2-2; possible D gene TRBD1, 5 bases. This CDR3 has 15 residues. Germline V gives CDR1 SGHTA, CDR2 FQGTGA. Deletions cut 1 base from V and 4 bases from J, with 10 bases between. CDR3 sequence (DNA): TGTGCCAGCAGCTTAATGCAGGGTGGCACCGGGGAGCTGTTTTTT. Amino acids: CASSLMQGGTGELFF.

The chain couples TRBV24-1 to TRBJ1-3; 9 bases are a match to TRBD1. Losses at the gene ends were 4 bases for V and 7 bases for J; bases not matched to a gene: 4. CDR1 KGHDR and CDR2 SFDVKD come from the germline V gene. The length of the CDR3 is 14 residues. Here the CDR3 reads CATSDGTGWNTIYF. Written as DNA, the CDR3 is TGTGCCACCAGTGACGGGACAGGGTGGAACACCATATATTTT.

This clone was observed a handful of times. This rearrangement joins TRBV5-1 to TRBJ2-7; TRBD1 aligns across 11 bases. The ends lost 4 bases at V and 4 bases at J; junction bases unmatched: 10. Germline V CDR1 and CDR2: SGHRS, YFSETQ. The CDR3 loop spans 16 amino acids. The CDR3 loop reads CASSRGDRGELYEQYF. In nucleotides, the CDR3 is TGCGCCAGCAGCCGAGGGGACAGGGGGGAACTATACGAGCAGTACTTC.

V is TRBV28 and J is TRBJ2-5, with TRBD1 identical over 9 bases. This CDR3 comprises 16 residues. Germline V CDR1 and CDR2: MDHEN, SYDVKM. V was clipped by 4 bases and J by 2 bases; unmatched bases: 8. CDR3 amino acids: CASSSRGTGLQETQYF. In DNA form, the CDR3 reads TGTGCCAGCAGTTCCAGGGGGACAGGGTTACAAGAGACCCAGTACTTC.

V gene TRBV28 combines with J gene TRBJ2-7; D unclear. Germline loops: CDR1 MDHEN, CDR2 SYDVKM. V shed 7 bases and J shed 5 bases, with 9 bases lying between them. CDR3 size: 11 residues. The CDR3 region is CASTTANEQYF. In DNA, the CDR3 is TGTGCCAGCACAACTGCCAACGAGCAGTACTTC.

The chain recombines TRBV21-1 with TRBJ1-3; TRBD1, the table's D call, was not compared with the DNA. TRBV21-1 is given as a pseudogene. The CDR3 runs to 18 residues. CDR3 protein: CASSRQVEGKPSGNTIYF. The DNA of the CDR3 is TGTGCCAGCAGCCGCCAGGTAGAAGGAAAGCCCTCTGGAAACACCATATATTTT.

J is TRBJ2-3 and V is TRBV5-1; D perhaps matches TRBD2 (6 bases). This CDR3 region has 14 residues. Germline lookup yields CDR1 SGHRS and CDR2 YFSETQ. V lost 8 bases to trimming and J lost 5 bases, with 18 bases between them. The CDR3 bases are TGCGCCAGTTCAGTTGAGCGGGCGAAAGATACGCAGTATTTT. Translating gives CASSVERAKDTQYF.

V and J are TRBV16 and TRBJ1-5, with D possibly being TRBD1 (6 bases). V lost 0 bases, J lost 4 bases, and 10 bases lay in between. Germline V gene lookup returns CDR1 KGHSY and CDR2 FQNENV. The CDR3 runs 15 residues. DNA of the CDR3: TGTGCCAGCAGCCAATCGTTACAGGGAAATCAGCCCCAGCATTTT. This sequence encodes CASSQSLQGNQPQHF.

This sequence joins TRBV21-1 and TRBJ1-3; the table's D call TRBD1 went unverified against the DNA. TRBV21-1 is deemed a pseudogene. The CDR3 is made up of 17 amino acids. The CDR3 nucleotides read TGTGCCAGCAGCAAATCGACAGGGCTGGGAACTGGAAACACCATATATTTT. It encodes CASSKSTGLGTGNTIYF.

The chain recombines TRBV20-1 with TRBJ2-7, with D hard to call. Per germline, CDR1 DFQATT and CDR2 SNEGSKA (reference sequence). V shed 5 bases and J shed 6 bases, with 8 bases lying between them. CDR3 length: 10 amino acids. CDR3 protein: CSAGFGEQYF. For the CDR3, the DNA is TGCAGTGCTGGTTTCGGCGAGCAGTACTTC.

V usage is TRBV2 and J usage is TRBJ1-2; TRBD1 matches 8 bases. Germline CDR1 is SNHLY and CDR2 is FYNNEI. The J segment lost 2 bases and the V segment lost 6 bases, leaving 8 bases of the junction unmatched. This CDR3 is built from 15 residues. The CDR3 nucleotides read TGTGCCAGCAGGCAGCAGGGGGCCCAGAACTATGGCTACACCTTC. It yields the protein CASRQQGAQNYGYTF.

CDR3 in amino acids: CASIRAGGRNQPQHF. DNA of the CDR3: TGTGCCAGCATCCGGGCAGGGGGGCGCAATCAGCCCCAGCATTTT. The chain joins TRBV5-6 to TRBJ1-5; TRBD1 aligns across 7 bases. The CDR3 extends over 15 amino acids. Trimming took 6 bases from V and 2 from J; bases not matched to a gene: 8. The V gene's germline CDR1 is SGHDT and CDR2 YYEEEE.

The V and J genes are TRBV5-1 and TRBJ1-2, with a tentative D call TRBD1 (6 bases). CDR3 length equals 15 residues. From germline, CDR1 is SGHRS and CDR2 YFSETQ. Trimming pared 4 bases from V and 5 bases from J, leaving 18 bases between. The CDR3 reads CASSPDQGSVYGYTF. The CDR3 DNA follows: TGCGCCAGCAGCCCGGACCAGGGGTCGGTGTATGGCTACACCTTC.

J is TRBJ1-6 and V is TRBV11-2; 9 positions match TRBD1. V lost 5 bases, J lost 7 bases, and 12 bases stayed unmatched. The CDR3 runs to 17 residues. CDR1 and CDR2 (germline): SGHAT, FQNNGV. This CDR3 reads CASSRTLGDRVNSPLHF. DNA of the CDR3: TGTGCCAGCAGCCGCACATTGGGGGACAGGGTAAATTCACCCCTCCACTTT.

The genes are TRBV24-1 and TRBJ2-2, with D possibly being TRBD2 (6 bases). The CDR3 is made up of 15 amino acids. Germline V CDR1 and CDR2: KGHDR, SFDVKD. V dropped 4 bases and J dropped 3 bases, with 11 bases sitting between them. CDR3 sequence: CATSERGTHTGELFF. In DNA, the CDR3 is TGTGCCACCAGTGAACGCGGGACGCACACCGGGGAGCTGTTTTTT.

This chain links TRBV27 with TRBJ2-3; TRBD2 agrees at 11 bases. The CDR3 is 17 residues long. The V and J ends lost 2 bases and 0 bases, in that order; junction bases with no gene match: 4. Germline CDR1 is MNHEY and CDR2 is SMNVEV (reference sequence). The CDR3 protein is CASSLVGLAVSTDTQYF. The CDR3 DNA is TGTGCCAGCAGTTTAGTGGGACTAGCGGTTAGCACAGATACGCAGTATTTT.

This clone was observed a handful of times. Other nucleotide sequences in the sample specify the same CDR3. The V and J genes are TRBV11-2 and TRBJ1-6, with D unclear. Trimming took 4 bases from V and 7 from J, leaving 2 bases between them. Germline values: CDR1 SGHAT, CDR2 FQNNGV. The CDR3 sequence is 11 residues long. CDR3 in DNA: TGTGCCAGCAGCTCAAATTCACCCCTCCACTTT. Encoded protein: CASSSNSPLHF.

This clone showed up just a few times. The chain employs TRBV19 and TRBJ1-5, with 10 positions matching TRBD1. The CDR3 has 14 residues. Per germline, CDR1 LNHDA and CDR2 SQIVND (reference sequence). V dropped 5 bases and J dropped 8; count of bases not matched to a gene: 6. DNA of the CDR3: TGTGCCAGTAGTGGGGACAGGGGTATCGAGCCCCAGCATTTT. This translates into CASSGDRGIEPQHF.

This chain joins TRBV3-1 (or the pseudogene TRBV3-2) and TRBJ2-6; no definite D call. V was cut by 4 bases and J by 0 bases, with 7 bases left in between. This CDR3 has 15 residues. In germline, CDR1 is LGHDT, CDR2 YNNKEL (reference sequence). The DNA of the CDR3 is TGTGCCAGCAGCCCGAGTTTCTCTGGGGCCAACGTCCTGACTTTC. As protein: CASSPSFSGANVLTF.

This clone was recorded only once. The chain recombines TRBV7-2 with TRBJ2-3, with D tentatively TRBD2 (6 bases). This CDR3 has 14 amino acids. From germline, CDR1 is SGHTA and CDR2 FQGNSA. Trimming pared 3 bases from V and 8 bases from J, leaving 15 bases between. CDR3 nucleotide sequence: TGTGCCAGCAGCTTTCTTGGAGCGGGCGGTACGCAGTATTTT. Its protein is CASSFLGAGGTQYF.

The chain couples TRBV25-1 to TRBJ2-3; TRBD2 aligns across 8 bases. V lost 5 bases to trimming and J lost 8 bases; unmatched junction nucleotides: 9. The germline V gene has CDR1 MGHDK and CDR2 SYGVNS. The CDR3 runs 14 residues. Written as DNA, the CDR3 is TGTGCCAGCAGTCTCAGCGGGGGCACTGGTACGCAGTATTTT. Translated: CASSLSGGTGTQYF.

The CDR3 loop is CASSIPSGRPDTEAFF. The CDR3, as DNA: TGTGCCAGTAGTATACCTAGCGGCAGGCCGGACACTGAAGCTTTCTTT. J is TRBJ1-1 and V is TRBV19; D ambiguous. The CDR3 sequence is 16 residues long. CDR1 and CDR2 (germline): LNHDA, SQIVND (reference sequence). The V end lost 2 bases, the J end lost 3 bases, and 16 bases lay between the germline ends.